This entry lists 14 T cell receptor beta chains sequenced from one sample in a study of shared T cell receptors in the human thymus. Only in-frame clones appear in the TCRdb table, and some are missing; sequencing was by immunoSEQ multiplex PCR. The sample has around 65,000 clones; about 96% are singletons. Sample: thymocytes. The receptor set was obtained from a human donor.

This clone was seen just once. The chain links TRBV7-3 to TRBJ1-5; 7 bases are a match to TRBD1. Germline values: CDR1 SGHTA, CDR2 FQGTGA. V shed 5 bases and J 4 bases; nucleotides not matched to a gene: 8. This CDR3 is built from 15 residues. The CDR3 region is CASSERTGRNQPQHF. CDR3 coding DNA: TGTGCCAGCAGCGAGCGGACAGGAAGAAATCAGCCCCAGCATTTT.

As concerns this clone: A junction boundary mismatches the germline segment, possibly from a read error. The V call is TRBV27, the J call TRBJ2-2; a weak D match, TRBD2 (5 bases). The length of the CDR3 is 14 residues. The germline V gene has CDR1 MNHEY and CDR2 SMNVEV (reference sequence). This chain's CDR3 is CASSLRATAGELFF. The CDR3 nucleotides read TGTGCCAGCAGTTTAAGAGCAACGGCCGGGGAACTGTTTTTT.

The chain joins TRBV5-4 to TRBJ2-7; D might be TRBD1 or TRBD2, each matching 6 bases. V was clipped by 4 bases and J by 0 bases, with 14 bases between them. Germline loops: CDR1 SGHNT, CDR2 YYREEE (reference sequence). This CDR3 contains 15 residues. In nucleotides, the CDR3 is TGTGCCAGCAGCCGAACAGGGAGGATCTCCTACGAGCAGTACTTC. Protein product: CASSRTGRISYEQYF.

The rearrangement links TRBV5-6 to TRBJ2-3; D might be TRBD1 (5 bases). Germline assignment: CDR1 SGHDT and CDR2 YYEEEE. The CDR3 loop spans 16 amino acids. Trimming took off 3 bases at V and 3 bases at J, with 17 bases between the two ends. CDR3 DNA: TGTGCCAGCAGCTCACAACCACAGGATCGTACAGATACGCAGTATTTT. Translating gives CASSSQPQDRTDTQYF.

The chain carries TRBV11-2 and TRBJ1-6; 10 nucleotides agree with TRBD1. Germline V lookup: CDR1 SGHAT, CDR2 FQNNGV. The CDR3 consists of 14 residues. V lost 5 bases and J lost 9; bases outside the gene matches: 4. The CDR3 nucleotides read TGTGCCAGCAGCGTTAGGGACAGGGGTTCACCCCTCCACTTT. Translated: CASSVRDRGSPLHF.

The CDR3 DNA is TGCGCCAGCAGCCTCCAGGGACAGGGGGCAATTTACGAGCAGTACTTC. Residues: CASSLQGQGAIYEQYF. This chain connects TRBV5-1 to TRBJ2-7; the match to TRBD1 covers 12 bases. The CDR3 totals 16 residues. The ends lost 4 bases at V and 4 bases at J; junction bases unmatched: 9. Germline values: CDR1 SGHRS, CDR2 YFSETQ.

The chain combines TRBV4-2 with TRBJ2-5; D possibly corresponds to TRBD1 (5 bases). Trimming cost V 7 bases and J 4 bases, with 10 bases left between them. CDR3 length: 12 residues. Looked up from germline, CDR1 is LGHNA and CDR2 is YNFKEQ. The chain's CDR3 is CASMGQGETQYF. In DNA, the CDR3 is TGTGCCAGCATGGGGCAGGGAGAGACCCAGTACTTC.

The chain is built from TRBV6-6 and TRBJ1-1; D remains ambiguous. Trimming removed 5 bases from V and 4 bases from J, with 11 bases in between. The CDR3 covers 13 residues. Germline values: CDR1 MNHNY, CDR2 SVGAGI (reference sequence). The DNA for the CDR3 is TGTGCCAGCAGTGTAGCAGGACCCACTGAAGCTTTCTTT. Translated: CASSVAGPTEAFF.

CDR3 DNA sequence: TGTGCCAGCAGCGGAGGGCAGTTCACAGATACGCAGTATTTT. Its protein product is CASSGGQFTDTQYF. The chain recombines TRBV9 with TRBJ2-3; maybe TRBD2 (5 bases). The CDR3 is 14 amino acids. V was trimmed by 3 bases and J by 2 bases, leaving 10 bases between them. Per germline, CDR1 SGDLS and CDR2 YYNGEE.

The chain is built from TRBV4-3 and TRBJ2-2; D possibly uses TRBD1 or TRBD2 (5 bases each). CDR1 is LGHNA, CDR2 YSLEER, per germline. The CDR3 runs 17 residues. Between the trimmed V and J ends, which lost 1 base and 1 base, there was a span of 13 bases. The DNA of the CDR3 is TGCGCCAGCAGCCAAGTTGAGGGGCGTAGGAACACCGGGGAGCTGTTTTTT. Protein: CASSQVEGRRNTGELFF.

The rearrangement links TRBV6-5 to TRBJ1-5; 8 positions agree with TRBD1. The germline V gene encodes CDR1 MNHEY and CDR2 SVGAGI. Trimming at V came to 8 bases and at J to 8 bases, leaving 11 bases not matched to a gene. The CDR3 covers 14 residues. The CDR3 spells CASSSGQGIEPQHF. The CDR3 nucleotides read TGTGCCAGCTCTTCTGGACAGGGCATTGAGCCCCAGCATTTT.

The chain combines TRBV29-1 with TRBJ1-2; TRBD1 matches at 9 bases. Germline assignment: CDR1 SQVTM and CDR2 ANQGSEA. This CDR3 comprises 16 residues. Losses at the gene ends were 5 bases for V and 4 bases for J; bases not matched to a gene: 14. The CDR3: CSVPSPGQGSGYGYTF. The CDR3 bases are TGCAGCGTTCCCTCTCCGGGACAGGGATCTGGCTATGGCTACACCTTC.

This clone was counted a single time. The genes are TRBV2 and TRBJ1-6; 8 bases line up with TRBD1. J was trimmed by 6 bases and V by 8 bases; bases with no gene match: 6. The CDR3 spans 14 residues. Germline V gene data show CDR1 as SNHLY and CDR2 as FYNNEI. As DNA, the CDR3 is TGTGCCAGCGAGCGGACAGGGTTTAATTCACCCCTCCACTTT. Amino acids: CASERTGFNSPLHF.

The chain couples TRBV4-1 to TRBJ2-7, with TRBD2 as a possible D gene (7 bases). CDR3 length: 16 residues. Germline-derived CDR1 and CDR2 are MGHRA and YSYEKL. Between the trimmed V and J ends, which lost 3 bases and 5 bases, there was a span of 20 bases. The CDR3 region has the DNA TGCGCCAGCAGCCAGGGAGGGGGGGGCCGTCGGGACGAGCAGTACTTC. Protein: CASSQGGGGRRDEQYF.